Listed here is a single TCR beta chain. The antigen is unknown. The data originate from a study of cytomegalovirus exposure and HLA in healthy donors. General study results and limits: Excluded were some V segments that proved indistinguishable, including TRBV6-2 and TRBV6-3. It was assumed in the presence/absence analyses that sequencing depth was roughly uniform across donors. In an earlier analysis, in under 700 donors, most V segments appeared productive either ~90% or ~30% of the time.

Germline assignment: CDR1 MRHNA and CDR2 SNTAGT. The germline V and J ends were trimmed by 4 bases and 5 bases, with 24 bases remaining between them. The CDR3 totals 18 residues. Primers included in the PCR were 60 Vbeta and 13 Jbeta primers. In the original processing: There were about 80 million unique TCR beta chains by a later count, and approximately 12 million of them were shared. This table comes from immunoSEQ multiplex PCR, and its TCRdb copy is limited to in-frame clones, with some not included. The D gene and trimming were derived from the DNA, and the V and J assignments and clone size from that table. The sample carries about 100,000 clones, roughly 83% recorded once.

The rearrangement uses TRBV6-4 and TRBJ2-1; maybe TRBD1 (5 bases). The sequence was obtained from a man in his forties or fifties in good health and CMV-seronegative. The sequenced sample was PBMCs. In DNA form, the CDR3 reads TGTGCCAGCAGTGCCACCTTCCTCAGGGAAACTACTGACAATGAGCAGTTCTTC. This sequence encodes CASSATFLRETTDNEQFF.